Listed here is a single T cell receptor (beta chain). This specimen belongs to a study of CD8 T cells in Susac syndrome. The CDR3 sequence is 16 residues long. The V segment lost 1 base and the J segment 6 bases; nucleotides outside the gene matches: 8. Per germline, CDR1 KGHDR and CDR2 SFDVKD. When the RNA was reverse transcribed, random hexamers were used with an input of 0.5 to 1 ug. Across 54 Vbeta and 13 Jbeta, immunoSEQ multiplex PCR amplified TCR beta CDR3. Using its own MiXCR run on the immunoSEQ multiplex PCR reads, TCRdb lists one record per CDR3 protein. The sample records around 150,000 distinct CDR3 sequences, approximately 93% being singletons.

Sample: CD4+ T cells from PBMCs. The chain is built from TRBV24-1 and TRBJ2-1, with TRBD1 matching 7 bases. This clonotype was obtained from a human donor with multiple sclerosis. The CDR3 loop reads CATSDFTRGTSNEQFF. For the CDR3, the DNA is TGTGCCACCAGTGATTTCACCAGGGGGACCTCCAATGAGCAGTTCTTC.